This T cell receptor (beta chain) is drawn from a study of T cell repertoires in cytomegalovirus infection. About the research overall: As its CMV epitopes, the study selected recently identified HLA-C-restricted and well-studied HLA-B-restricted targets. Matching HLA type, along with CMV infection, was indicated by public TCR beta signatures.

As regards this clonotype: As yet, its antigen is unknown.

TCRdb called the reads again in MiXCR, with one record for every CDR3 protein. The sample carries hundreds of thousands of distinct CDR3 sequences, 30% to 35% recorded once. The CDR3 consists of 13 residues. Trimming shortened V by 2 bases and J by 9 bases, and 11 bases separated the two germline ends. Germline CDR1 reads WSHSY; CDR2 reads SAAADI. This specimen consisted of cultured PBMCs, obtained from culture after CMV antigen stimulation. The sequence was collected from a human donor in good health (CMV status not recorded). Some clones in this sample may be carry-over from other donors' samples. J is TRBJ1-5 and V is TRBV10-2; a possible D gene is TRBD1 (5 bases). The CDR3 DNA sequence: TGCGCCAGCAGTGAGGGGGGTGGACGGCCCCAGCATTTT. Translation: CASSEGGGRPQHF.